This TCR beta chain was retrieved from a study of metastatic and nonmetastatic thyroid tumors. The junction had 7 bases not matched to a gene; V was cut back by 6 bases and J by 2 bases. Germline lookup yields CDR1 MNHEY and CDR2 SMNVEV (reference sequence). This CDR3 region has 16 residues. The entire patient cohort was treatment-naive prior to thyroid surgery. General study points: Across blood and tumor, TCR beta diversity in malignant thyroid tumors was reportedly significantly higher than in benign nodules.

TCRdb re-called the PCR reads through MiXCR. Here the sample spans over 20,000 clones, about 20% being singletons. This clone was counted many times. Its matching antigen is unknown. This TCR derives from a female donor with papillary thyroid cancer or a benign thyroid nodule (not recorded which). Some clones in this sample may be carry-over from other donors' samples. This chain links TRBV27 with TRBJ2-6; 7 bases map to TRBD1. The sequenced material came from blood. The CDR3 here is CASRSNRGPGANVLTF. The CDR3 DNA is TGTGCCAGCAGGTCAAACAGGGGCCCTGGGGCCAACGTCCTGACTTTC. Looking up the rest from reference TRBV27 and TRBJ2-6 gives the full variable domain: EAQVTQNPRYLITVTGKKLTVTCSQNMNHEYMSWYRQDPGLGLRQIYYSMNVEVTDKGDVPEGYKVSRKEKRNFPLILESPSPNQTSLYFCASRSNRGPGANVLTFGAGSRLTVL.